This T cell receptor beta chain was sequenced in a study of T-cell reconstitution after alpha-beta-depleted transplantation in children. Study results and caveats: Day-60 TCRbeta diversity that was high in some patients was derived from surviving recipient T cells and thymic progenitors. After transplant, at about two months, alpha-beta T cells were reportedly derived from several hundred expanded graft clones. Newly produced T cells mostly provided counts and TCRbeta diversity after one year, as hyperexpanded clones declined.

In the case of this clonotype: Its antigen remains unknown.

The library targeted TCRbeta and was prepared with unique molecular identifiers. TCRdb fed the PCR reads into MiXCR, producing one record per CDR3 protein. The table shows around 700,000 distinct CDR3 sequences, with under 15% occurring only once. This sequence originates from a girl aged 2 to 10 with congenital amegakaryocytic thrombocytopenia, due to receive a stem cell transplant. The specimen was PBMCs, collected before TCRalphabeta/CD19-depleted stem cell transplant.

The CDR3 coding sequence is TGTGCCAGCAGTCGGGGTTACACCGGGGAGCTGTTTTTT. It codes for CASSRGYTGELFF. The genes are TRBV11-1 and TRBJ2-2; TRBD2 is a possible D gene (5 bases). CDR3 length: 13 amino acids. CDR1 is SGHAT and CDR2 is FQDESV in the germline V gene (reference sequence). The V end lost 6 bases, the J end lost 3 bases, and 8 bases lay between the germline ends.